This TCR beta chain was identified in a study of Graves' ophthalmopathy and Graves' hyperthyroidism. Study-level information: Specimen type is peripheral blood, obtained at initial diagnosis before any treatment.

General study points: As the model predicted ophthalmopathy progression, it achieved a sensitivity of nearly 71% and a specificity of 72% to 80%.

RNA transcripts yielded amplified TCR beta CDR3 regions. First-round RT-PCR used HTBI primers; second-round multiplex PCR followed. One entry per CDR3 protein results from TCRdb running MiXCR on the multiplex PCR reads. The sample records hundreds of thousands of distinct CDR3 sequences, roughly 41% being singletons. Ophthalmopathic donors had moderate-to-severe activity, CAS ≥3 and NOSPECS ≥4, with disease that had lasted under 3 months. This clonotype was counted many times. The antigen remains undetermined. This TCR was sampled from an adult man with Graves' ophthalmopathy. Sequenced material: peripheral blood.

The CDR3 spells CASKFSWDRDSNTEAFF. The CDR3 nucleotides read TGTGCCAGCAAGTTCTCCTGGGACAGGGATTCGAACACTGAAGCTTTCTTT. The chain is built from TRBV2 and TRBJ1-1, with 9 nucleotides matching TRBD1. There are 17 residues in the CDR3. Germline V CDR1 and CDR2: SNHLY, FYNNEI. V lost 7 bases, J lost 1 base, and 13 bases stayed unmatched.